This T cell receptor (beta chain) was captured by sequencing in a study of shared clonotypes between healthy human individuals. Study in general: Contributing individuals were a couple of females and three males aged 18 to 49.

CD8 cells classed as naive were CD45RO-negative and positively selected for CCR7, excluding terminally differentiated effector memory CD45RA+ cells. Study donors comprised healthy, HIV-negative adults devoid of recent acute infection or vaccination. The test was conducted at deep level. Per the original data handling: Quality scores were absent from the junction-only immunoSEQ sequences, so filtering differed. Measured with immunoSEQ multiplex PCR; TCRdb has only the in-frame clones, and not every one. D and trimming come from the DNA, and the V and J calls and clone size come from that table. The repertoire holds 650,000 to 800,000 clones, with about 91% as singletons. This clone showed up just once. This CDR3 has 14 residues. V was clipped by 3 bases and J by 6 bases, with 11 bases between them. Germline loops: CDR1 MNHEY, CDR2 SMNVEV (reference sequence).

The V call is TRBV27, the J call TRBJ2-2; D ambiguous. The material sequenced was naive CD8+ T cells sorted from blood. The sequence was collected from a man in his thirties or forties in good health. DNA for the CDR3: TGTGCCAGCAGTTTTATAGGGTCCGCCGGGGAGCTGTTTTTT. This translates into CASSFIGSAGELFF.